A selection of T cell receptor beta chains follows, all from one sample in a study of spatial heterogeneity in lung cancer. TCRdb used MiXCR to reprocess the 5' RACE reads, holding one entry per CDR3 protein. The data hold some 78,000 distinct CDR3 sequences, with 8% observed a single time. This specimen consisted of PBMCs, obtained at surgery. The source of these receptors is a male donor with early-stage non-small cell lung cancer. CDR3s include the opening cysteine and the closing phenylalanine or tryptophan. D genes are given only for firm matches. Expanded clones are given a class, and other clones once, few, many or no size at all.

J gene: TRBJ1-1; V gene: TRBV7-2; D gene: .; clone size: .; CDR3 DNA: TGTGCCAGCAGCTTAGAGAACACTGAAGCTTTCTTT; CDR3 protein: CASSLENTEAFF
J gene: TRBJ2-2; V gene: TRBV12-3/TRBV12-4; D gene: .; clone size: few; CDR3 DNA: TGTGCCAGCAGTCGGGCTTCCTTCACCGGGGAGCTGTTTTTT; CDR3 protein: CASSRASFTGELFF
J gene: TRBJ2-5; V gene: TRBV19; D gene: TRBD2; clone size: many; CDR3 DNA: TGTGCCAGTAGTATAGTCGGAGCGGGAACACAAGAGACCCAGTACTTC; CDR3 protein: CASSIVGAGTQETQYF
J gene: TRBJ1-2; V gene: TRBV29-1; D gene: .; clone size: many; CDR3 DNA: TGCAGCGTTGAGAAGAACACAAGGACCTATGGCTACACCTTC; CDR3 protein: CSVEKNTRTYGYTF
J gene: TRBJ1-6; V gene: TRBV19; D gene: .; clone size: few; CDR3 DNA: TGTGCCAGTCGGACCTCGGGTAATTCACCCCTCCACTTT; CDR3 protein: CASRTSGNSPLHF
J gene: TRBJ2-2; V gene: TRBV28; D gene: TRBD2; clone size: few; CDR3 DNA: TGTGCCAGCAGTTTAAGCGGGAGGACGAACACCGGGGAGCTGTTTTTT; CDR3 protein: CASSLSGRTNTGELFF
J gene: TRBJ2-6; V gene: TRBV18; D gene: .; clone size: many; CDR3 DNA: TGTGCCAGTCGGGGCTTGTTGGGGGCCAACGTCCTGACTTTC; CDR3 protein: CASRGLLGANVLTF
J gene: TRBJ2-2; V gene: TRBV27; D gene: .; clone size: many; CDR3 DNA: TGTGCCAGCAGTCTCCCCCCTACCGGGGAGCTGTTTTTT; CDR3 protein: CASSLPPTGELFF
J gene: TRBJ2-7; V gene: TRBV6-5; D gene: TRBD2; clone size: .; CDR3 DNA: TGTGCCAGCAGTTATGGAGCGGGAGGTACCTACGAGCAGTACTTC; CDR3 protein: CASSYGAGGTYEQYF
J gene: TRBJ2-5; V gene: TRBV24-1; D gene: .; clone size: few; CDR3 DNA: TGTGCCACCAGTGATTTGGCCGAGACCCAGTACTTC; CDR3 protein: CATSDLAETQYF
J gene: TRBJ2-2; V gene: TRBV20-1; D gene: TRBD1; clone size: many; CDR3 DNA: TGCAGTGCTTCCCGGGACAGTAACACCGGGGAGCTGTTTTTT; CDR3 protein: CSASRDSNTGELFF
J gene: TRBJ1-2; V gene: TRBV6-6; D gene: TRBD1; clone size: many; CDR3 DNA: TGTGCCAGCAGTTACGCCGGACAGGCCCTGGGAGGTGGCTACACCTTC; CDR3 protein: CASSYAGQALGGGYTF
J gene: TRBJ2-1; V gene: TRBV10-3; D gene: TRBD1; clone size: .; CDR3 DNA: TGTGCCAGTCTGGACAGGGGTCTATCCTACAATGAGCAGTTCTTC; CDR3 protein: CASLDRGLSYNEQFF
J gene: TRBJ2-7; V gene: TRBV7-9; D gene: .; clone size: many; CDR3 DNA: TGTGCCAGCCGGGGCCGTGGAGTCGAGCAGTACTTC; CDR3 protein: CASRGRGVEQYF
J gene: TRBJ1-1; V gene: TRBV6-5; D gene: .; clone size: many; CDR3 DNA: TGTGCCAGCAGGATATCGCTACAGAGTGGGGCTTTCTTT; CDR3 protein: CASRISLQSGAFF
J gene: TRBJ1-1; V gene: TRBV20-1; D gene: .; clone size: many; CDR3 DNA: TGCAGTGCCTCAAGGGCAGGCACTGAAGCTTTCTTT; CDR3 protein: CSASRAGTEAFF
J gene: TRBJ2-1; V gene: TRBV6-5; D gene: .; clone size: .; CDR3 DNA: TGTGCCAGCAGTTACTCGAGAGGGGGAGGTGAGTTCTTC; CDR3 protein: CASSYSRGGGEFF
J gene: TRBJ1-4; V gene: TRBV15; D gene: .; clone size: many; CDR3 DNA: TGTGCCACCAGCAGAGCGAATGAAAAACTGTTTTTT; CDR3 protein: CATSRANEKLFF
J gene: TRBJ1-2; V gene: TRBV5-1; D gene: .; clone size: few; CDR3 DNA: TGCGCCAGCAGCTTGGCACCGGAGAACTATGGCTACACCTTC; CDR3 protein: CASSLAPENYGYTF
J gene: TRBJ1-1; V gene: TRBV10-1; D gene: .; clone size: .; CDR3 DNA: TGCGCCAGCAGCTCCGGGGCTATGAACACTGAAGCTTTCTTT; CDR3 protein: CASSSGAMNTEAFF
J gene: TRBJ2-3; V gene: TRBV7-2; D gene: TRBD2; clone size: once; CDR3 DNA: TGTGCCAGCAGACCACCCAGGACTAGCGGCCCCACAGATACGCAGTATTTT; CDR3 protein: CASRPPRTSGPTDTQYF
J gene: TRBJ1-1; V gene: TRBV6-5; D gene: .; clone size: many; CDR3 DNA: TGTGCCAGCAGTGCGGCGACAGGAGAGTCCATGAACACTGAAGCTTTCTTT; CDR3 protein: CASSAATGESMNTEAFF
J gene: TRBJ2-7; V gene: TRBV6-5; D gene: TRBD1; clone size: few; CDR3 DNA: TGTGCCAGCAGGCGGGACAGGGTTGAATACGAGCAGTACTTC; CDR3 protein: CASRRDRVEYEQYF
J gene: TRBJ1-2; V gene: TRBV29-1; D gene: .; clone size: few; CDR3 DNA: TGCAGCGTTGACGAGGGGGATGGCTACACCTTC; CDR3 protein: CSVDEGDGYTF
J gene: TRBJ1-5; V gene: TRBV6-2/TRBV6-3; D gene: .; clone size: few; CDR3 DNA: TGTGCCAGCAGTTACCCACCCGGGGGGAATCAGCCCCAGCATTTT; CDR3 protein: CASSYPPGGNQPQHF
J gene: TRBJ2-7; V gene: TRBV30; D gene: .; clone size: many; CDR3 DNA: TGTGCCTCTCTGCCTTCCGGGAGCTACGAGCAGTACTTC; CDR3 protein: CASLPSGSYEQYF
J gene: TRBJ2-7; V gene: TRBV4-1; D gene: TRBD2; clone size: .; CDR3 DNA: TGCGCCAGCAGCCAAGAAGGCAGGCTAGCGGGATCCGAGCAGTACTTC; CDR3 protein: CASSQEGRLAGSEQYF
J gene: TRBJ1-3; V gene: TRBV6-1; D gene: .; clone size: many; CDR3 DNA: TGTGCCAGCAGCGTGGGATCTGGAAACACCATATATTTT; CDR3 protein: CASSVGSGNTIYF
J gene: TRBJ2-3; V gene: TRBV10-3; D gene: TRBD2; clone size: few; CDR3 DNA: TGTGCCATCAGTGGAAGACTAGCGGGAGGAACGACAGATACGCAGTATTTT; CDR3 protein: CAISGRLAGGTTDTQYF
J gene: TRBJ1-1; V gene: TRBV28; D gene: .; clone size: many; CDR3 DNA: TGTGCCAGCAGTTTGACAGCACCCGTCCCCGAAGCTTTCTTT; CDR3 protein: CASSLTAPVPEAFF
J gene: TRBJ1-1; V gene: TRBV20-1; D gene: .; clone size: many; CDR3 DNA: TGCAGTGCTTCCCAGGGGTTAACTGAAGCTTTCTTT; CDR3 protein: CSASQGLTEAFF
J gene: TRBJ2-7; V gene: TRBV24-1; D gene: .; clone size: many; CDR3 DNA: TGTGCCACCAGTGAGGAAATGGATGGGGGCGGCTACGAGCAGTACTTC; CDR3 protein: CATSEEMDGGGYEQYF
J gene: TRBJ2-1; V gene: TRBV6-1; D gene: .; clone size: few; CDR3 DNA: TGTGCCAGCAGTGAAGCATCTAGCTATGAGCAGTTCTTC; CDR3 protein: CASSEASSYEQFF
J gene: TRBJ2-1; V gene: TRBV27; D gene: TRBD2; clone size: few; CDR3 DNA: TGTGCCAGCAGTGGGGGGACTAGCGGCACCTACAATGAGCAGTTCTTC; CDR3 protein: CASSGGTSGTYNEQFF
J gene: TRBJ1-1; V gene: TRBV29-1; D gene: .; clone size: many; CDR3 DNA: TGCAGCGTCGCCCGACGGAACACTGAAGCTTTCTTT; CDR3 protein: CSVARRNTEAFF
J gene: TRBJ1-3; V gene: TRBV7-2; D gene: TRBD1; clone size: few; CDR3 DNA: TGTGCCAGCAGCCAGGGGGATGCGGGGTTTGGAAACACCATATATTTT; CDR3 protein: CASSQGDAGFGNTIYF
J gene: TRBJ2-3; V gene: TRBV20-1; D gene: .; clone size: many; CDR3 DNA: TGCAGTGCTCCCCGTCTTCCAGGGGAACGATCGGGTACGCAGTATTTT; CDR3 protein: CSAPRLPGERSGTQYF
J gene: TRBJ1-1; V gene: TRBV7-2; D gene: .; clone size: many; CDR3 DNA: TGTGCCAGCAGCTTAGTTGGGGGGATGGGCACTGAAGCTTTCTTT; CDR3 protein: CASSLVGGMGTEAFF
J gene: TRBJ1-6; V gene: TRBV20-1; D gene: .; clone size: many; CDR3 DNA: TGCAGTGCTAGACCCACCTTGAATTCACCCCTCCACTTT; CDR3 protein: CSARPTLNSPLHF
J gene: TRBJ2-7; V gene: TRBV5-1; D gene: .; clone size: many; CDR3 DNA: TGCGCCAGCAGCCCCATCAGCGTTTTAGGTGGCGAGCAGTACTTC; CDR3 protein: CASSPISVLGGEQYF
J gene: TRBJ1-6; V gene: TRBV6-5; D gene: .; clone size: many; CDR3 DNA: TGTGCCAGCAGTTACTCGAATTCACCCCTCCACTTT; CDR3 protein: CASSYSNSPLHF
J gene: TRBJ2-6; V gene: TRBV12-3/TRBV12-4; D gene: .; clone size: few; CDR3 DNA: TGTGCCAGCAGTCAACAGTCTGGGGCCAACGTCCTGACTTTC; CDR3 protein: CASSQQSGANVLTF
J gene: TRBJ2-7; V gene: TRBV20-1; D gene: TRBD1; clone size: .; CDR3 DNA: TGCAGTGCCGGACGGACAGGGCACGTCGAGCAGTACTTC; CDR3 protein: CSAGRTGHVEQYF
J gene: TRBJ2-2; V gene: TRBV30; D gene: .; clone size: medium-sized; CDR3 DNA: TGTGCCTGGAGCATGGACAGAACCGGGGAGCTGTTTTTT; CDR3 protein: CAWSMDRTGELFF
J gene: TRBJ1-6; V gene: TRBV2; D gene: .; clone size: .; CDR3 DNA: TGTGCCAGCAGCCAGACCGGGACTTCCCCCAGAACACCCCTCCACTTT; CDR3 protein: CASSQTGTSPRTPLHF
J gene: TRBJ1-2; V gene: TRBV4-3; D gene: .; clone size: many; CDR3 DNA: TGCGCCAGCAGCCAAGACCGTAGCTATGGCTACACCTTC; CDR3 protein: CASSQDRSYGYTF
J gene: TRBJ2-7; V gene: TRBV5-6; D gene: .; clone size: many; CDR3 DNA: TGTGCCAGCAGCTTTTGGGGGGCGGGAGCCTACGAGCAGTACTTC; CDR3 protein: CASSFWGAGAYEQYF
J gene: TRBJ1-3; V gene: TRBV10-3; D gene: .; clone size: few; CDR3 DNA: TGTGCCATCAGTGGCCGGGGCCCGAGCTCTGGAAACACCATATATTTT; CDR3 protein: CAISGRGPSSGNTIYF